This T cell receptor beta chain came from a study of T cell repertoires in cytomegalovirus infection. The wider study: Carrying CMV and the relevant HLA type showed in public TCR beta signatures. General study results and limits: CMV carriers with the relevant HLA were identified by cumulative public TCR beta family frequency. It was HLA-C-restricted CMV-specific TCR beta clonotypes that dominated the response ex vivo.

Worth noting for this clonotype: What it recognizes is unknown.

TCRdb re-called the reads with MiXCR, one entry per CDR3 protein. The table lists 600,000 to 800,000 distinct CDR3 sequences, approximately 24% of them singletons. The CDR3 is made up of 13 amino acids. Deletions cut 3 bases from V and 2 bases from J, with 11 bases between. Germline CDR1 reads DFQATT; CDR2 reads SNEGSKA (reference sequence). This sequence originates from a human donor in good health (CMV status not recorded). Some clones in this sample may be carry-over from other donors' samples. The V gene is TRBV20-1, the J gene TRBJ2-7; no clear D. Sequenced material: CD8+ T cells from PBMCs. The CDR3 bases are TGCAGTGCTAGGGGCCTTGTTACCTACGAGCAGTACTTC. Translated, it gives CSARGLVTYEQYF.